The source of this TCR beta chain is a study of T cell repertoires in cytomegalovirus infection. Overall study: Both recently identified HLA-C-restricted and well-studied HLA-B-restricted CMV epitopes were used in the study. CMV infection plus the matching HLA type was flagged by public TCR beta signatures.

Points on this clonotype: Its antigen is not identified.

Between the trimmed V and J ends, which lost 5 bases and 7 bases, there was a span of 18 bases. CDR3 length: 15 residues. CDR1 SGHAT and CDR2 FQDESV come from the germline V gene (reference sequence). TCRdb redid the calling of the reads with MiXCR, one entry per CDR3 protein. The table lists roughly 340,000 distinct CDR3 sequences, under 35% of them singletons, with over 15% in the top ten. The V gene is TRBV11-1, the J gene TRBJ2-1, with D possibly matching TRBD2 (6 bases). The material was cultured PBMCs, obtained from culture after CMV antigen stimulation. The TCR originated in a human donor in good health (CMV status not recorded). Some clones in this sample may be carry-over from other donors' samples. This chain's CDR3 is CASSVLGLQENEQFF. DNA of the CDR3: TGTGCCAGCAGCGTGTTGGGACTTCAGGAAAATGAGCAGTTCTTC.